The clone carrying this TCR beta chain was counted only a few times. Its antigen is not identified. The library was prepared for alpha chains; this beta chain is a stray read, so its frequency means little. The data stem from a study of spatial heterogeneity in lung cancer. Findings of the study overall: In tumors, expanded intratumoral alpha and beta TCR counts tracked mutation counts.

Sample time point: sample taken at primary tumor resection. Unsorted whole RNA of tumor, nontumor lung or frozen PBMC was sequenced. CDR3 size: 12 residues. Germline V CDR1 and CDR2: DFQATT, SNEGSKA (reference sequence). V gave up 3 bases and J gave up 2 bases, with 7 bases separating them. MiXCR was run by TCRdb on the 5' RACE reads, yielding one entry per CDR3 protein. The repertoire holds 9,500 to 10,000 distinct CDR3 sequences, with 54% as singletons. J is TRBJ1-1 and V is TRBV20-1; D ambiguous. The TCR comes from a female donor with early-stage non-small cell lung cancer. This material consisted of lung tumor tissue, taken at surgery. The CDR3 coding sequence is TGCAGTGCTAGTGACTTCAACACTGAAGCTTTCTTT. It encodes CSASDFNTEAFF.